This section outlines one T cell receptor (beta chain) sequence together with its context. TCRdb's copy holds only in-frame clones and misses some; the assay was immunoSEQ multiplex PCR. Found here are around 100,000 clones, about 86% of them singletons; the top ten hold about 14%. The data stem from a study of control samples from healthy donors and cancer patients. The junction had 6 bases not matched to a gene; V was cut back by 1 base and J by 4 bases. Germline-derived CDR1 and CDR2 are LGHDT and YNNKEL (reference sequence). CDR3 length: 16 residues. This sequence originates from a man younger than 40 in good health. The J gene is TRBJ1-2, the V gene TRBV3-1 (or the pseudogene TRBV3-2), with 10 bases fitting TRBD1. The sample taken for sequencing was blood. CDR3 nucleotides: TGTGCCAGCAGCCAAGGGGGGACAGGGGCTGGCTATGGCTACACCTTC. Residues: CASSQGGTGAGYGYTF.